This TCR beta chain was documented in a study of T cell repertoires in cytomegalovirus infection. About the study: In public TCR beta signatures, there were indications of both CMV infection and matching HLA type.

The CDR3 extends over 16 amino acids. V dropped 3 bases and J dropped 7 bases, with 18 bases sitting between them. Germline loops: CDR1 SGHTA, CDR2 FQGNSA. For this clonotype: Its cognate antigen is unknown.

Using its own MiXCR run on the reads, TCRdb lists one record per CDR3 protein. The data hold a few hundred thousand distinct CDR3 sequences, with 35% to 50% observed a single time. Study-wide points: The ex vivo response showed dominance by HLA-C-restricted CMV-specific TCR beta clonotypes. Public TCR beta family frequency separated CMV-and-HLA carriers, including in an independent cohort.

The receptor's source is a human donor in good health (CMV status not recorded). Some clones in this sample may be carry-over from other donors' samples. The gene calls are TRBV7-2 and TRBJ1-4; TRBD1 might be the D (6 bases). The sequenced sample was cultured PBMCs, obtained from culture after CMV antigen stimulation. The CDR3 nucleotides read TGTGCCAGCAGCTTGGGGGGGGGGCTCTTCGGTGAAAAACTGTTTTTT. Translating gives CASSLGGGLFGEKLFF.